This T cell receptor beta chain came from a study of cytotoxic CD8 clonotypes in ibrutinib-treated CLL. On the study more broadly: A median roughly twelve months of treatment, range 6 to 36, preceded the collection of response samples. Sequencing produced an average of around 250,000 productive templates and 94,082 productive rearrangements per sample.

Clones were read by immunoSEQ multiplex PCR, and TCRdb kept only the in-frame ones, dropping some. Of 270,000 or so clones in the sample, approximately 76% are singletons; the top ten hold around 5.1%. Study-wide results and limits: Once treatment began, public clonotypes, which were uncommon, contracted or stayed stable.

Turning to this clone: Its specificity is unknown.

Germline CDR1 reads MGHDK; CDR2 reads SYGVNS. Trimming stripped 2 bases from V and 5 bases from J, with 12 bases between. This CDR3 is 14 amino acids long. The origin of this receptor is a human donor with chronic lymphocytic leukemia. The chain has TRBV25-1 and TRBJ1-1, with unresolved D. The sequences come from PBMCs, collected at disease progression, from a patient treated with ibrutinib. CDR3 in amino acids: CASSERRGRTEAFF. Here the CDR3 DNA reads TGTGCCAGCAGTGAAAGGCGGGGTAGGACTGAAGCTTTCTTT.